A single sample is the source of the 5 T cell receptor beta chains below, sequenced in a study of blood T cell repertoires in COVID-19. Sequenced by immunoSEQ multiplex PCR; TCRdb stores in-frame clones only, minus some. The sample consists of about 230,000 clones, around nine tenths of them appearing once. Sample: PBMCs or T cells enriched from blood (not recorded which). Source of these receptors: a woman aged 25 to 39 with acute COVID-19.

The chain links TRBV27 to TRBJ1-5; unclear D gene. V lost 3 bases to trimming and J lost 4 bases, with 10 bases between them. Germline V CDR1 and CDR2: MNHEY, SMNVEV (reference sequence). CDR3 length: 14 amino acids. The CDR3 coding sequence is TGTGCCAGCAGTTTTGGACTGCTGAATCAGCCCCAGCATTTT. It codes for CASSFGLLNQPQHF.

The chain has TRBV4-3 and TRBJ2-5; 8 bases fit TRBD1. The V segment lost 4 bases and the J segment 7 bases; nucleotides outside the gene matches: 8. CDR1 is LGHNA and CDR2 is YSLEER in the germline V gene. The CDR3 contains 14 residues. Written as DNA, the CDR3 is TGCGCCAGCAGCCCGACGACAGGGGAAAGGACCCAGTACTTC. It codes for CASSPTTGERTQYF.

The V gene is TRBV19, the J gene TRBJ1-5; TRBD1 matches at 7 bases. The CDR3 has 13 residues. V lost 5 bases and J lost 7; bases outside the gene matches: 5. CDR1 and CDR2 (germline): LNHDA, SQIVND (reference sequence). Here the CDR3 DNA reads TGTGCCAGTAGTGAGGGGGCCGGCCAGCCCCAGCATTTT. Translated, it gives CASSEGAGQPQHF. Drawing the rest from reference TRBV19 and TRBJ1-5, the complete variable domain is DGGITQSPKYLFRKEGQNVTLSCEQNLNHDAMYWYRQDPGQGLRLIYYSQIVNDFQKGDIAEGYSVSREKKESFPLTVTSAQKNPTAFYLCASSEGAGQPQHFGDGTRLSIL.

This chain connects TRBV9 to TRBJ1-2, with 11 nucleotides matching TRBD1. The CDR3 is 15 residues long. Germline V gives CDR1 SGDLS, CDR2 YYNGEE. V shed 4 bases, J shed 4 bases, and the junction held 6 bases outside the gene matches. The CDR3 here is CASSKGTGGTYGYTF. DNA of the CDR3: TGTGCCAGCAGCAAAGGGACAGGGGGTACCTATGGCTACACCTTC.

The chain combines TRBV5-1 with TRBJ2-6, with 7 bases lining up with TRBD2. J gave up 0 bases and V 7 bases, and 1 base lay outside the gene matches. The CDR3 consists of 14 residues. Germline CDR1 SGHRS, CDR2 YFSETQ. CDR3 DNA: TGCGCCAGCGGGGGGGGCTCTGGGGCCAACGTCCTGACTTTC. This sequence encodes CASGGGSGANVLTF.